A selection of T cell receptor beta chains follows, all from one sample in a study of cytomegalovirus exposure and HLA in healthy donors. Measured with immunoSEQ multiplex PCR; TCRdb has only the in-frame clones, and not every one. The sample carries approximately 110,000 clones, about 73% recorded once. Sequencing was performed on PBMCs. The receptors derive from a woman aged 35 to 49 in good health and CMV-seronegative. CDR3s include the opening cysteine and the closing phenylalanine or tryptophan. A D gene is named only where the DNA matches it firmly. Where a row states a size, it is once, few, many or the class of an expanded clone; other rows omit it.

V gene	clone size	J gene	D gene	CDR3 DNA	CDR3 protein
TRBV14	NA	TRBJ2-1	NA	TGTGCCAGCAGCCCCCTGTGGGCACTCTCCTACAATGAGCAGTTCTTC	CASSPLWALSYNEQFF
TRBV29-1	NA	TRBJ2-1	NA	TGCAGCGTTGATTTGAGCTCCTACAATGAGCAGTTCTTC	CSVDLSSYNEQFF
TRBV11-3	NA	TRBJ2-6	NA	TGTGCCAGCAGCTTAGACCAGGCCAACGTCCTGACTTTC	CASSLDQANVLTF
TRBV5-1	NA	TRBJ2-2	TRBD2	TGCGCCAGCAATCTAGCGGGAGACTCCGGGGAGCTGTTTTTT	CASNLAGDSGELFF
TRBV7-2	NA	TRBJ2-6	NA	TGTGCCAGCAGCTTAGGGCAGGCTGGGGCCAACGTCCTGACTTTC	CASSLGQAGANVLTF
TRBV5-1	few	TRBJ1-1	TRBD1	TGCGCCAGCAGCCTGCGACCGGGACAGGGGGCCGTGAACACTGAAGCTTTCTTT	CASSLRPGQGAVNTEAFF
TRBV7-2	NA	TRBJ1-1	NA	TGTGCCAGCAGCTTAGAGTTTCAGGGGAAAGCTTTCTTT	CASSLEFQGKAFF
TRBV4-2	NA	TRBJ2-5	TRBD1	TGTGCCAGCAGCCAAGGAGGGACAGAAGAGACCCAGTACTTC	CASSQGGTEETQYF
TRBV18	few	TRBJ1-4	NA	TGTGCCAGCTCTGAGACCGCCCAGGGAGGCGAAAAACTGTTTTTT	CASSETAQGGEKLFF
TRBV27	NA	TRBJ2-2	TRBD2	TGTGCCAGCAGTTTCCTAGCGGAGACCGGGGAGCTGTTTTTT	CASSFLAETGELFF
TRBV9	NA	TRBJ2-5	TRBD2	TGTGCCAGCAGCGGGACCGGGACTACGGAGACCCAGTACTTC	CASSGTGTTETQYF
TRBV10-1	once	TRBJ1-4	NA	TGCGCCAGCAGTGAGTCGGGGGCCTCCGACGGCTTCCATCGGCCTAATGAAAAACTGTTTTTT	CASSESGASDGFHRPNEKLFF
TRBV5-1	NA	TRBJ2-2	NA	TGCGCCAGCAGCGTCAACCGGGGGGCGTTAGACACCGGGGAGCTGTTTTTT	CASSVNRGALDTGELFF
TRBV7-2	NA	TRBJ2-3	NA	TGTGCCAGCAGCTTAGAGGGGGGGGCGGACACAGATACGCAGTATTTT	CASSLEGGADTDTQYF
TRBV11-2	NA	TRBJ2-2	TRBD2	TGTGCCAGCAGCTTGGCCGGGACTAGCGGGGGGGGGAACACCGGGGAGCTGTTTTTT	CASSLAGTSGGGNTGELFF
TRBV29-1	few	TRBJ2-7	NA	TGCAGCGCTCGGACTGGAGAATACGAGCAGTACTTC	CSARTGEYEQYF
TRBV5-4	NA	TRBJ1-5	NA	TGTGCCAGCAGCTCTTGGGGGGGCGGCAATCAGCCCCAGCATTTT	CASSSWGGGNQPQHF
TRBV6-5	NA	TRBJ2-2	NA	TGTGCCAGCAGTTACTCGGGACTGAACACCGGGGAGCTGTTTTTT	CASSYSGLNTGELFF
TRBV19	NA	TRBJ1-2	NA	TGTGCCAGTAGTACCTCGGGGGGCTACACCTTC	CASSTSGGYTF
TRBV10-3	NA	TRBJ2-5	TRBD1	TGTGCCATCAGACAGGGGGTCTTTCAAGAGACCCAGTACTTC	CAIRQGVFQETQYF
TRBV21-1	NA	TRBJ2-1	NA	TGTGCCAGCAGCAACCGCGGGAGAGGGGAGCCTGAGCAGTTCTTC	CASSNRGRGEPEQFF
TRBV7-8	NA	TRBJ1-2	NA	TGTGCCAGCAGCGCTTTAGGGGACTATGGCTACACCTTC	CASSALGDYGYTF
TRBV7-8	NA	TRBJ1-2	TRBD1	TGTGCCAGCAGCCTGGGGACAGCCGGCAGCTACACCTTC	CASSLGTAGSYTF
TRBV5-4	medium-sized	TRBJ1-1	TRBD1	TGTGCCAGCAGCCTTGACAGGGGCACTGAAGCTTTCTTT	CASSLDRGTEAFF
TRBV27	NA	TRBJ1-1	NA	TGTGCCAGCAGTTTAGACGGGGGTCGGACTGAAGCTTTCTTT	CASSLDGGRTEAFF
TRBV19	NA	TRBJ1-5	NA	TGTGCCAGTAGTATAGGAGGAGCGCCTCAGCCCCAGCATTTT	CASSIGGAPQPQHF
TRBV5-4	NA	TRBJ2-2	TRBD2	TGTGCCAGCAGCCCCGGGACTAGCGGGAGTGCCGGGGAGCTGTTTTTT	CASSPGTSGSAGELFF
TRBV11-3	NA	TRBJ2-1	TRBD2	TGTGCCAGCAGCTTTGGGGGACTAGCGGGAGGACCCCACAATGAGCAGTTCTTC	CASSFGGLAGGPHNEQFF
TRBV30	NA	TRBJ1-1	NA	TGTGCCTGGTCTGGGAGGACTGAAGCTTTCTTT	CAWSGRTEAFF
TRBV4-3	NA	TRBJ1-2	TRBD1	TGCGCCAGCAGCCAGACCCCCGGGACAGGATTTTACACCTTC	CASSQTPGTGFYTF
TRBV10-3	once	TRBJ1-4	NA	TGTGCCATCACTTCCAGTCTGAATGAAAAACTGTTTTTT	CAITSSLNEKLFF
TRBV7-3	few	TRBJ2-3	TRBD2	TGTGCCAGCAGCTCGCGGACTAGTGGGGATACGCAGTATTTT	CASSSRTSGDTQYF
TRBV27	NA	TRBJ1-4	NA	TGTGCCAGCAGTTCCGCGGGCCGTTCCATGTTTTTT	CASSSAGRSMFF
TRBV6-4	NA	TRBJ2-6	NA	TGTGCCAGCGGTACAGGGAGCTCTGGGGCCAACGTCCTGACTTTC	CASGTGSSGANVLTF